The 7 T cell receptor beta chains given below trace back to one sample, sequenced in a study of vaccination and CD4 T cells after COVID-19. Treatment defined: roughly 11-day PBMC culture with coronavirus spike peptide pools or control peptides (ViraFEST assay). Their antigens are not known. The Oncomine TCR Beta short-read assay was applied to DNA of cultured CD4+ T cells. MiXCR, applied by TCRdb to the PCR reads, yields one record per CDR3 protein. The table lists fewer than 20,000 distinct CDR3 sequences, 72% of them singletons. What was sequenced was CD4+ T cells from blood, cultured in vitro. These receptors all stem from a human donor who had recovered from COVID-19.

This chain joins TRBV7-2 and TRBJ2-7; TRBD1 aligns across 8 bases. This CDR3 comprises 15 residues. V dropped 5 bases and J dropped 0; count of bases not matched to a gene: 6. Germline assignment: CDR1 SGHTA and CDR2 FQGNSA. The CDR3 here is CASSPQGASSYEQYF. CDR3 nucleotides: TGTGCCAGCAGCCCCCAGGGGGCCAGCTCCTACGAGCAGTACTTC.

The chain couples TRBV7-2 to TRBJ2-7; no clear D. This CDR3 has 15 amino acids. Deletions cut 5 bases from V and 2 bases from J, with 16 bases between. Germline V lookup: CDR1 SGHTA, CDR2 FQGNSA. CDR3 nucleotides: TGTGCCAGCAGCCCCCTCGCCGGGCTGACCTACGAGCAGTACTTC. Encoded protein: CASSPLAGLTYEQYF.

The chain combines TRBV27 with TRBJ1-1; weak D call: TRBD1 (5 bases). The CDR3 totals 13 residues. Trimming took 2 bases from V and 11 from J, leaving 15 bases between them. Germline V gene sequence: CDR1 MNHEY, CDR2 SMNVEV (reference sequence). The CDR3 protein is CASSLRAQGAAFF. The DNA of the CDR3 is TGTGCCAGCAGTTTACGGGCGCAGGGTGCCGCTTTCTTT.

The genes are TRBV6-2 or TRBV6-3 and TRBJ1-5; the D is unclear. There are 15 residues in the CDR3. Germline CDR1 MNHEY, CDR2 SVGEGT. Trimming removed 4 bases at V and 4 bases at J, with 14 bases between. CDR3 DNA: TGTGCCAGCAGTTTCAACGAATTAAGAAATCAGCCCCAGCATTTT. It codes for CASSFNELRNQPQHF.

The gene calls are TRBV6-1 and TRBJ1-6; the match to TRBD1 covers 7 bases. With V trimmed by 6 bases and J by 9 bases, 14 bases remained unmatched. The CDR3 is 16 residues long. In germline, CDR1 is MNHNS, CDR2 SASEGT. The CDR3: CASRNRGATGFSPLHF. For the CDR3, the DNA is TGTGCCAGCAGAAACCGAGGGGCGACAGGGTTTTCACCCCTCCACTTT.

The J gene is TRBJ2-1, the V gene TRBV6-1, with 7 bases lining up with TRBD2. J was trimmed by 5 bases and V by 6 bases; bases with no gene match: 7. Germline-derived CDR1 and CDR2 are MNHNS and SASEGT. The CDR3 is made up of 14 amino acids. The CDR3 sequence: CASSRASGNNEQFF. CDR3 DNA sequence: TGTGCCAGCAGCCGGGCTAGCGGCAACAATGAGCAGTTCTTC.

The rearrangement joins TRBV5-1 to TRBJ1-2, with D unresolved. This CDR3 region has 14 residues. Trimming removed 0 bases at V and 4 bases at J, with 10 bases between. Per germline, CDR1 SGHRS and CDR2 YFSETQ. The CDR3 coding sequence is TGCGCCAGCAGCTTGGCCAGAGGGTTCTATGGCTACACCTTC. Translating gives CASSLARGFYGYTF.